Each of the 11 T cell receptor beta chains below was sequenced from the same sample in a study of T-cell memory formation after mild COVID-19. MiXCR, run by TCRdb on the 5' RACE reads, gives a single entry per CDR3 protein. The table has 350,000 to 550,000 distinct CDR3 sequences, about 20% seen once; the top ten hold approximately 21%. The sample taken for sequencing was PBMCs or a T cell subset sorted from them (not recorded which). The source of these receptors is a man aged 18 to 29 who had mild COVID-19 (a few samples of this study predate the infection). Cell type and time point are not known.

This clonotype has a handful of counts. The CDR3 DNA follows: TGCAGCGTTGAAGATAAAGGGGTCACCGGGGAGCTGTTTTTT. Encoded protein: CSVEDKGVTGELFF. The chain uses TRBV29-1 and TRBJ2-2, with a tentative D call TRBD1 (5 bases). The germline gives CDR1 SQVTM, CDR2 ANQGSEA. The V gene lost 0 bases and the J gene lost 4 bases, with 9 bases spanning the gap. This CDR3 spans 14 amino acids.

This rearrangement joins TRBV4-3 to TRBJ1-3; D remains unclear. Germline CDR1 and CDR2: LGHNA and YSLEER. V dropped 5 bases and J dropped 4 bases, with 9 bases sitting between them. This CDR3 is built from 13 residues. The CDR3 sequence: CASSGRVGNTIYF. CDR3 DNA: TGCGCCAGCAGCGGACGGGTGGGAAACACCATATATTTT.

V and J are TRBV6-5 and TRBJ1-1; D unresolved. Germline CDR1 and CDR2: MNHEY and SVGAGI. V was shortened by 2 bases and J by 5 bases, with 9 bases between the two germline ends. This CDR3 contains 13 residues. DNA of the CDR3: TGTGCCAGCAGTTACGTGAGTGGGACTGAAGCTTTCTTT. Its translation: CASSYVSGTEAFF.

There are a few counts of this clonotype. J is TRBJ1-1 and V is TRBV19; D is perhaps TRBD1 (5 bases). The CDR3 covers 17 residues. V was clipped by 4 bases and J by 0 bases, with 18 bases between them. Germline V gives CDR1 LNHDA, CDR2 SQIVND (reference sequence). The DNA for the CDR3 is TGTGCCAGTAGTACCGGACAACCCTACATCATGAACACTGAAGCTTTCTTT. Translating gives CASSTGQPYIMNTEAFF.

This clonotype has a handful of counts. The chain recombines TRBV20-1 with TRBJ2-3; 7 positions agree with TRBD1. CDR1 and CDR2 from the germline V gene are DFQATT and SNEGSKA (reference sequence). This CDR3 is built from 17 residues. The junction had 15 bases not matched to a gene; V was cut back by 0 bases and J by 6 bases. The CDR3 sequence is CSARDEGGDGVRDTQYF. In DNA, the CDR3 is TGCAGTGCTAGAGATGAAGGGGGCGACGGGGTCAGGGATACGCAGTATTTT.

This clonotype turned up a few times. The chain uses TRBV21-1 and TRBJ1-5; no DNA check was done on the table's D call, TRBD1. TRBV21-1 is recorded as a pseudogene. The CDR3 contains 14 residues. CDR3 DNA sequence: TGTGCCAGCAGCATGTCCAGGGCAAATCAGCCCCAGCATTTT. Translating it yields CASSMSRANQPQHF.

This clonotype was detected a few times. The chain employs TRBV29-1 and TRBJ2-2; 10 nucleotides align to TRBD2. Germline CDR1 and CDR2: SQVTM and ANQGSEA. V shed 5 bases and J 4 bases; nucleotides not matched to a gene: 1. The CDR3 sequence is 13 residues long. This CDR3 reads CSVPSGGTGELFF. CDR3 coding DNA: TGCAGCGTTCCTAGCGGGGGCACCGGGGAGCTGTTTTTT.

This clonotype occurred many times. The rearrangement joins TRBV4-1 to TRBJ1-5; D might be TRBD1 (6 bases). The CDR3 is 16 amino acids. V lost 4 bases, J lost 7 bases, and 20 bases lay in between. Germline values: CDR1 MGHRA, CDR2 YSYEKL. This CDR3 reads CASSLEIGTPRQPQHF. The CDR3 nucleotides are TGCGCCAGCAGCCTCGAAATCGGGACACCGCGCCAGCCCCAGCATTTT.

This clonotype was recorded a few times. The chain joins TRBV5-5 to TRBJ2-5, with a weak D call TRBD1 (6 bases). Germline CDR1 SGHKS, CDR2 YYEKEE (reference sequence). The CDR3 extends over 15 amino acids. Deletions cut 3 bases from V and 5 bases from J, with 17 bases between. CDR3 sequence (DNA): TGTGCCAGCAGCTCACAACAGGGACGGCGGGAGACCCAGTACTTC. It codes for CASSSQQGRRETQYF.

The chain recombines TRBV4-2 with TRBJ2-3; tentative D call: TRBD2 (7 bases). V was trimmed by 0 bases and J by 4 bases, leaving 14 bases between them. The V gene's germline CDR1 is LGHNA and CDR2 YNFKEQ. The CDR3 loop spans 16 amino acids. The CDR3 DNA reads TGTGCCAGCAGCCAAGAGGGCGAGGGGGGGCCAGATACGCAGTATTTT. It codes for CASSQEGEGGPDTQYF.

This clonotype was detected only a few times. The chain links TRBV12-3 or TRBV12-4 to TRBJ1-4; 9 nucleotides line up with TRBD1. The CDR3 totals 15 residues. V lost 2 bases and J lost 6; bases outside the gene matches: 4. The CDR3 region has the DNA TGTGCCAGCAGTTTAACCGACAGGGGGGATGAAAAACTGTTTTTT. Protein sequence: CASSLTDRGDEKLFF.